These T cell receptor beta chains were read from a single sample in a study of T cell responses to AZD1222 COVID-19 vaccine. Here immunoSEQ multiplex PCR was the method, and the copy in TCRdb shows in-frame clones only, minus some. The sample includes 110,000 or so clones, over 75% of them seen just once. The material sequenced was peripheral blood, taken 28 days after the second dose of the MenACWY control vaccine. The receptor set was obtained from an adult who received the MenACWY meningococcal vaccine as a control. Each CDR3 is given with its conserved first and last residue. Each record gives: D gene, J gene, clone size, V gene, CDR3 DNA, CDR3 protein. The D gene is left open where the match is weak. Size tells how often a clone was seen (once, few, many) or the class of an expanded clone, and some rows leave it out.

D: NA
J: TRBJ1-1
size: NA
V: TRBV28
DNA: TGTGCCAGCAGTTCAACCCGCAAAGTTGGGAATGAAGCTTTCTTT
CDR3: CASSSTRKVGNEAFF

D: TRBD1
J: TRBJ2-3
size: NA
V: TRBV6-5
DNA: TGTGCCAGCAGTTACGGGACAGGCACAGATACGCAGTATTTT
CDR3: CASSYGTGTDTQYF

D: NA
J: TRBJ2-7
size: NA
V: TRBV7-6
DNA: TGTGCCAGCAGCTCCAGGGAGAACTACGAGCAGTACTTC
CDR3: CASSSRENYEQYF

D: NA
J: TRBJ1-5
size: NA
V: TRBV9
DNA: TGTGCCAGCAGCGTAGAAGACAATCAGCCCCAGCATTTT
CDR3: CASSVEDNQPQHF

D: TRBD2
J: TRBJ2-3
size: NA
V: TRBV6-5
DNA: TGTGCCGGAGGCCGCGGGGGGGAGTCAGATACGCAGTATTTT
CDR3: CAGGRGGESDTQYF

D: NA
J: TRBJ2-7
size: NA
V: TRBV27
DNA: TGTGCCAGCAGTTTAGCGGGAAAACTCTACGAGCAGTACTTC
CDR3: CASSLAGKLYEQYF

D: NA
J: TRBJ2-3
size: NA
V: TRBV18
DNA: TGTGCCAGCTCACCCACAGATACGCAGTATTTT
CDR3: CASSPTDTQYF

D: TRBD1
J: TRBJ2-3
size: NA
V: TRBV4-1
DNA: TGCGCCAGCAGCCCAGACAGGGTAGCGCAGTATTTT
CDR3: CASSPDRVAQYF

D: TRBD1
J: TRBJ2-6
size: NA
V: TRBV10-3
DNA: TGTGCCATAGGGGACAGGGGTGGGAACTCTGGGGCCAACGTCCTGACTTTC
CDR3: CAIGDRGGNSGANVLTF

D: NA
J: TRBJ2-5
size: NA
V: TRBV19
DNA: TGTGCCAGTAGTTACCAGGTCCAAGAGACCCAGTACTTC
CDR3: CASSYQVQETQYF

D: NA
J: TRBJ2-2
size: NA
V: TRBV28
DNA: TGTGCCAGCAGGTCAGGGACCAGGGACACCGGGGAGCTGTTTTTT
CDR3: CASRSGTRDTGELFF

D: NA
J: TRBJ2-3
size: NA
V: TRBV5-4
DNA: TGTGCCAGCAGCAATGACCTTGGGGGAGATACGCAGTATTTT
CDR3: CASSNDLGGDTQYF

D: NA
J: TRBJ2-7
size: few
V: TRBV3-1/TRBV3-2
DNA: TGTGCCAGCAGCCCCTTTGTTAGCGTCTACGAGCAGTACTTC
CDR3: CASSPFVSVYEQYF

D: TRBD1
J: TRBJ2-5
size: NA
V: TRBV11-2
DNA: TGTGCCAGCAGACACAAGATATCCGGGACAGGTGAAGAGACCCAGTACTTC
CDR3: CASRHKISGTGEETQYF

D: NA
J: TRBJ1-2
size: NA
V: TRBV2
DNA: TGTGCCAGCAGTCCTGACAGCACCCTCTATGGCTACACCTTC
CDR3: CASSPDSTLYGYTF

D: TRBD1
J: TRBJ2-7
size: NA
V: TRBV27
DNA: TGTGCCAGCAGGGCTACAGGGGGAAGCTCCTACGAGCAGTACTTC
CDR3: CASRATGGSSYEQYF

D: NA
J: TRBJ2-5
size: NA
V: TRBV5-8
DNA: TGTGTCAGCAACCGGCCTTGGACCCAGTACTTC
CDR3: CVSNRPWTQYF

D: NA
J: TRBJ1-5
size: NA
V: TRBV28
DNA: TGTGCCGGTCAGGGAACCAATCAGCCCCAGCATTTT
CDR3: CAGQGTNQPQHF

D: NA
J: TRBJ1-1
size: NA
V: TRBV11-2
DNA: TGTGCCAGCAGCTTTCCTAATCGTCTCACTGAAGCTTTCTTT
CDR3: CASSFPNRLTEAFF

D: NA
J: TRBJ2-1
size: NA
V: TRBV2
DNA: TGTGCCAGCACCCCGTGGGTGGGGGTCGCCTCGCGGACCAATGAGCAGTTCTTC
CDR3: CASTPWVGVASRTNEQFF

D: TRBD2
J: TRBJ2-7
size: once
V: TRBV30
DNA: TGTGCCTGGGAGCGGGAGGGCCTCTACGAGCAGTACTTC
CDR3: CAWEREGLYEQYF

D: NA
J: TRBJ2-7
size: NA
V: TRBV28
DNA: TGTGCCAGCACGTCCCCGGGACTCACCTACGAGCAGTACTTC
CDR3: CASTSPGLTYEQYF

D: NA
J: TRBJ2-7
size: once
V: TRBV28
DNA: TGTGCCAGCAGCGTCGACACGGGATACTACGAGCAGTACTTC
CDR3: CASSVDTGYYEQYF

D: TRBD1
J: TRBJ1-5
size: NA
V: TRBV11-2
DNA: TGTGCCAGCAGCTTAAACCCAACAGGGGTGAATCAGCCCCAGCATTTT
CDR3: CASSLNPTGVNQPQHF

D: TRBD1
J: TRBJ1-2
size: NA
V: TRBV3-1/TRBV3-2
DNA: TGTGCCAGCAGCCAATATCCGGGACAGGGGGGGTTTTGGAATGGCTACACCTTC
CDR3: CASSQYPGQGGFWNGYTF

D: NA
J: TRBJ2-2
size: NA
V: TRBV14
DNA: TGTGCCAGCAGCCAAGATGTCTCGTCGGGCCCCGGGGAGCTGTTTTTT
CDR3: CASSQDVSSGPGELFF

D: TRBD2
J: TRBJ2-5
size: NA
V: TRBV18
DNA: TGTGCCAGCTCACCGGTAGCGGGGAACCAAGAGACCCAGTACTTC
CDR3: CASSPVAGNQETQYF